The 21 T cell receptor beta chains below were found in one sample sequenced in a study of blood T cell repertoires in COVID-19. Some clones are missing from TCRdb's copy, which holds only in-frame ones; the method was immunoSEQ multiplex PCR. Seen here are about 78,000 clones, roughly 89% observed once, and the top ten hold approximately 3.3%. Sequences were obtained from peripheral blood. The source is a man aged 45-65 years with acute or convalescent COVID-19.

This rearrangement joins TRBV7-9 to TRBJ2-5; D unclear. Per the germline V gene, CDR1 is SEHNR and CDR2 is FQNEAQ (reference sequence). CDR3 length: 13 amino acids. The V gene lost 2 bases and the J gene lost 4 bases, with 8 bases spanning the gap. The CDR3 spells CASSLSSGETQYF. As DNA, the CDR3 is TGTGCCAGCAGCTTAAGTTCCGGAGAGACCCAGTACTTC. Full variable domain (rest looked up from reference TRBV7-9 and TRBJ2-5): DTGVSQNPRHKITKRGQNVTFRCDPISEHNRLYWYRQTLGQGPEFLTYFQNEAQLEKSRLLSDRFSAERPKGSFSTLEIQRTEQGDSAMYLCASSLSSGETQYFGPGTRLLVL.

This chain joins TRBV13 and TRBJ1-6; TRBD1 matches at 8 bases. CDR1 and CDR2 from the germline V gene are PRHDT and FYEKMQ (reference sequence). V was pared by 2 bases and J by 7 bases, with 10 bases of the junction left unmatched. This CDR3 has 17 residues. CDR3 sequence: CASSLFPTGTGNSPLHF. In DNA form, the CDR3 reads TGTGCCAGCAGCTTATTCCCGACCGGGACAGGAAATTCACCCCTCCACTTT. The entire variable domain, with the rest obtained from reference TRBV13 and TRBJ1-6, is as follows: AAGVIQSPRHLIKEKRETATLKCYPIPRHDTVYWYQQGPGQDPQFLISFYEKMQSDKGSIPDRFSAQQFSDYHSELNMSSLELGDSALYFCASSLFPTGTGNSPLHFGNGTRLTVT.

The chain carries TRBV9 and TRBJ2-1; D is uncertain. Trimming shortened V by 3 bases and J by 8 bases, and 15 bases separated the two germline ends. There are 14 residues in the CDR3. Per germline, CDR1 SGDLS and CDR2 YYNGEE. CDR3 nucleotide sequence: TGTGCCAGCAGCGCCCGTTCCCGAGAGGATGAGCAGTTCTTC. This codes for CASSARSREDEQFF.

The CDR3 DNA reads as TGTGCCAGCAGCCCCGGGACAGGGCACACCGGGGAGCTGTTTTTT. Amino acids: CASSPGTGHTGELFF. The genes are TRBV9 and TRBJ2-2; 9 positions agree with TRBD1. This CDR3 has 15 amino acids. V trimming: 4 bases; J trimming: 3 bases; junction bases outside the gene matches: 4. Germline CDR1 is SGDLS and CDR2 is YYNGEE.

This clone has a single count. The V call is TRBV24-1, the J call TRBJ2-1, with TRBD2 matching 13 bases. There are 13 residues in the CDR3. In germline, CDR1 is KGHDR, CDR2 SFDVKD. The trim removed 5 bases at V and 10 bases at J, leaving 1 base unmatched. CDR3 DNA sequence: TGTGCCACCAGTGTGACTAGCGGGAGGGAGCAGTTCTTC. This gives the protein CATSVTSGREQFF.

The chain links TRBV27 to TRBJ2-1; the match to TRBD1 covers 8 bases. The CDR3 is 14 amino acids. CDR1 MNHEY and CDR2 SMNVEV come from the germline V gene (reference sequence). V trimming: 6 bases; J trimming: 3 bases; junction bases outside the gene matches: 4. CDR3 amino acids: CASSTTGVYNEQFF. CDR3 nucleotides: TGTGCCAGCAGCACGACAGGGGTCTACAATGAGCAGTTCTTC.

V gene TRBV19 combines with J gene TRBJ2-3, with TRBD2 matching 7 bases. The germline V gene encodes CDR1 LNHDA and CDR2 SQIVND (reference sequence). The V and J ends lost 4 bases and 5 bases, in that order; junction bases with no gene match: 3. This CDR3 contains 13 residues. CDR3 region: CASSSGSLDTQYF. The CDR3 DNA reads TGTGCCAGTAGTAGCGGGAGTTTAGATACGCAGTATTTT.

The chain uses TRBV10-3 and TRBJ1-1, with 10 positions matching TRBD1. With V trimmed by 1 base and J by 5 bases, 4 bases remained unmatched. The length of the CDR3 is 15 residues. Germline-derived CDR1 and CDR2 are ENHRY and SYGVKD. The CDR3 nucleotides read TGTGCCATCAGTGAGTGGGTGGGACAGGGGACTGAAGCTTTCTTT. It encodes CAISEWVGQGTEAFF.

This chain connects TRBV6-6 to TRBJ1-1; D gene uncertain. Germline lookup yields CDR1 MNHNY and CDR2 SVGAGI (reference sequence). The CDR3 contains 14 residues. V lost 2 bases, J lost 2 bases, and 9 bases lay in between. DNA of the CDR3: TGTGCCAGCAGTTACACATCCTCCAACACTGAAGCTTTCTTT. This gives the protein CASSYTSSNTEAFF.

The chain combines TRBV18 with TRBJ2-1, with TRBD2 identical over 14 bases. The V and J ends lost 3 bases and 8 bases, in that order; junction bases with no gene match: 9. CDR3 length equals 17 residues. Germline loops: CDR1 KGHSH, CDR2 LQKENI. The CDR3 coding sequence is TGTGCCAGCTCACCGCCTGGACTAGCGGGAGGAAGAGATGAGCAGTTCTTC. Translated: CASSPPGLAGGRDEQFF.

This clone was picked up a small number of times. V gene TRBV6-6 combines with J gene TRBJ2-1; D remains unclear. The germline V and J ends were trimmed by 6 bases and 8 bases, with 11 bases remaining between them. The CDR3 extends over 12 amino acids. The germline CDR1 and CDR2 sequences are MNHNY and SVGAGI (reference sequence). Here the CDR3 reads CASRPSSDEQFF. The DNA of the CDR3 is TGTGCCAGCAGGCCGAGCTCGGATGAGCAGTTCTTC.

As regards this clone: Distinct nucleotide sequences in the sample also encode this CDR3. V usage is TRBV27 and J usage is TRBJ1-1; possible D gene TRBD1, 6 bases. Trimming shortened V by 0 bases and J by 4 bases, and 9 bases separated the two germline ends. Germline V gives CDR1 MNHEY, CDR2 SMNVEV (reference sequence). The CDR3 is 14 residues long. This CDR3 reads CASSLSARGTEAFF. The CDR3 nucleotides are TGTGCCAGCAGTTTATCGGCCAGGGGCACTGAAGCTTTCTTT.

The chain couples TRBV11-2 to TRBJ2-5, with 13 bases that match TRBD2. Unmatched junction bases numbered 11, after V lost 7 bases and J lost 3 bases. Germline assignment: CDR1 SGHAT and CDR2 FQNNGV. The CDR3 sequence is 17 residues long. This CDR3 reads CASTPGGLAGVKETQYF. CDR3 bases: TGTGCCAGCACCCCGGGCGGACTAGCGGGAGTGAAAGAGACCCAGTACTTC.

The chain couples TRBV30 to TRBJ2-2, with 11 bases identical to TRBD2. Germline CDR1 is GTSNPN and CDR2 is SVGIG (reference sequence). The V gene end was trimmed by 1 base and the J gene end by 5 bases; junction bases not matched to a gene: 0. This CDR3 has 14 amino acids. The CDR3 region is CAWSGLAGTGELFF. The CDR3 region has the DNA TGTGCCTGGAGTGGACTAGCGGGGACCGGGGAGCTGTTTTTT.

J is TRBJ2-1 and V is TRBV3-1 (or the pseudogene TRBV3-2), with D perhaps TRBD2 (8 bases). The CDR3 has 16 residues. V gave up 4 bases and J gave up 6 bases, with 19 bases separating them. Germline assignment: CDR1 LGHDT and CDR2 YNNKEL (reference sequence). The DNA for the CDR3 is TGTGCCAGCAGCCGACAATCCGGGAGGGGGCCCAATGAGCAGTTCTTC. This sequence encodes CASSRQSGRGPNEQFF.

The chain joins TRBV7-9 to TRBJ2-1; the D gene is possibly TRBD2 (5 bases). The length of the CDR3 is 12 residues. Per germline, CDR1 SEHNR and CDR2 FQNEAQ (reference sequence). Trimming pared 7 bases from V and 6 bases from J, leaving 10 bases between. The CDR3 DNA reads TGTGCCAGCAACCGGGCGGGCAATGAGCAGTTCTTC. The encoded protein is CASNRAGNEQFF.

The CDR3 nucleotides read TGTGCCAGCAGCCAAGTGTCAGGGGGTAATGGCGAGCAGTACTTC. Its protein is CASSQVSGGNGEQYF. V is TRBV4-2 and J is TRBJ2-7; TRBD1 agrees at 7 bases. The CDR3 length is 15 residues. The V gene end was trimmed by 1 base and the J gene end by 6 bases; junction bases not matched to a gene: 9. The germline V gene has CDR1 LGHNA and CDR2 YNFKEQ.

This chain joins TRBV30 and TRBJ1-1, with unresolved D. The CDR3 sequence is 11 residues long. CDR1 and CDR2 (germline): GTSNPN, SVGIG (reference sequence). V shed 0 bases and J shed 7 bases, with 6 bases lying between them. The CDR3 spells CAWSVSREAFF. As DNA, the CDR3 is TGTGCCTGGAGTGTCTCCCGTGAAGCTTTCTTT.

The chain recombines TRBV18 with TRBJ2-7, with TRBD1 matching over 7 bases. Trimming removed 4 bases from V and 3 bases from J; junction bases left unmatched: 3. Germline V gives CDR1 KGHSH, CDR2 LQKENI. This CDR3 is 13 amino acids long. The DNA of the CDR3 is TGTGCCAGCTCACTTGGGACAGACTACGAGCAGTACTTC. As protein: CASSLGTDYEQYF.

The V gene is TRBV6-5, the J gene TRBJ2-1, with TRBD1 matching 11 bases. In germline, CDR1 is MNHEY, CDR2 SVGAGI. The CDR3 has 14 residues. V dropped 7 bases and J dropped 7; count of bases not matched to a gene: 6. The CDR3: CASTGTGGHNEQFF. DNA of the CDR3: TGTGCCAGCACTGGGACAGGGGGGCATAATGAGCAGTTCTTC.

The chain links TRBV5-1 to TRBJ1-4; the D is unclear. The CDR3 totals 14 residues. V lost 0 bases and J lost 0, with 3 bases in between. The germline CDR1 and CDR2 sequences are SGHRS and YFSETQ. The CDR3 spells CASSLVSTNEKLFF. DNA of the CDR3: TGCGCCAGCAGCTTGGTCTCAACTAATGAAAAACTGTTTTTT.